These 11 T cell receptor beta chains were sequenced from one sample in a study of immune characteristics of hereditary and idiopathic chronic pancreatitis. The repertoire was sequenced with immunoSEQ multiplex PCR; TCRdb's copy has only in-frame clones and lacks some. The sample comprises a few thousand clones, over 65% of which are singletons, and 6.5% to 8% rests with the top ten. The pancreas tissue came from patients undergoing total pancreatectomy with islet autotransplantation. The sequencing sample was made of pancreas tissue with hereditary chronic pancreatitis. Receptor source: a human donor with chronic pancreatitis.

The rearrangement joins TRBV6-5 to TRBJ2-2; 8 nucleotides align to TRBD1. The V gene's germline CDR1 is MNHEY and CDR2 SVGAGI. Losses at the gene ends were 6 bases for V and 2 bases for J; bases not matched to a gene: 5. CDR3 length equals 15 residues. As DNA, the CDR3 is TGTGCCAGCAGAGGCAGGGGGCTAAACACCGGGGAGCTGTTTTTT. The encoded protein is CASRGRGLNTGELFF.

The rearrangement links TRBV7-9 to TRBJ2-5, with 11 positions matching TRBD2. CDR3 length equals 14 residues. The germline CDR1 and CDR2 sequences are SEHNR and FQNEAQ (reference sequence). Losses at the gene ends were 6 bases for V and 9 bases for J; bases not matched to a gene: 9. CDR3 DNA sequence: TGTGCCAGCAGTTCGACTAGCGGGGAATGGGCCCAGTACTTC. This codes for CASSSTSGEWAQYF.

This clone has just one count. The J gene is TRBJ2-5, the V gene TRBV4-2; 7 bases line up with TRBD1. V lost 4 bases, J lost 2 bases, and 4 bases stayed unmatched. CDR1 is LGHNA and CDR2 is YNFKEQ in the germline V gene. This CDR3 contains 14 residues. The CDR3 loop reads CASSPGTAQETQYF. CDR3 coding DNA: TGTGCCAGCAGCCCTGGGACAGCACAAGAGACCCAGTACTTC.

With respect to this clone: Relative to the germline gene, one junction end is altered; a read error may explain this. The chain employs TRBV5-6 and TRBJ1-3; D is unresolved. Germline loops: CDR1 SGHDT, CDR2 YYEEEE. This CDR3 has 17 residues. In DNA form, the CDR3 reads TGTGCCAGCAGCTTGGAGGGCAGCTTTTTCTCTAGAAACACCATATATTTT. Translated, it gives CASSLEGSFFSRNTIYF.

Concerning this clone: This sample also contains other DNA sequences that code for the same CDR3. The chain links TRBV12-3 or TRBV12-4 to TRBJ2-4; no firm D call. CDR3 length: 13 amino acids. Deletions cut 3 bases from V and 3 bases from J, with 6 bases between. The CDR3 reads CASSFGGKNIQYF. Written as DNA, the CDR3 is TGTGCCAGCAGTTTTGGCGGCAAAAACATTCAGTACTTC.

This chain joins TRBV6-5 and TRBJ2-7; 9 bases match TRBD2. CDR3 length: 15 amino acids. Germline V CDR1 and CDR2: MNHEY, SVGAGI. J gave up 0 bases and V 7 bases, and 7 bases lay outside the gene matches. The CDR3 spells CASKKRGAGSYEQYF. Written as DNA, the CDR3 is TGTGCCAGCAAAAAGCGGGGGGCGGGCTCCTACGAGCAGTACTTC.

The V call is TRBV19, the J call TRBJ2-3, with a tentative D call TRBD1 (6 bases). Trimming left V 5 bases short and J 1 base short, with 19 bases between. CDR3 size: 17 residues. Germline V gene data show CDR1 as LNHDA and CDR2 as SQIVND (reference sequence). CDR3 loop: CASSRPLQGGGTDTQYF. In nucleotides, the CDR3 is TGTGCCAGTAGTCGTCCGCTACAGGGTGGGGGCACAGATACGCAGTATTTT. The whole variable domain, filled in from reference TRBV19 and TRBJ2-3, reads DGGITQSPKYLFRKEGQNVTLSCEQNLNHDAMYWYRQDPGQGLRLIYYSQIVNDFQKGDIAEGYSVSREKKESFPLTVTSAQKNPTAFYLCASSRPLQGGGTDTQYFGPGTRLTVL.

The J gene is TRBJ2-3, the V gene TRBV6-4; 11 positions match TRBD2. The germline gives CDR1 MRHNA, CDR2 SNTAGT. J lost 2 bases, V lost 6 bases, and 4 bases had no gene match. The CDR3 spans 15 residues. The CDR3 DNA reads TGTGCCAGCAGCGCTAGCGGGGGGACCACAGATACGCAGTATTTT. Translated, it gives CASSASGGTTDTQYF.

This chain uses TRBV5-1 with TRBJ1-3; 8 nucleotides match TRBD1. The trim removed 5 bases at V and 4 bases at J, leaving 8 bases unmatched. CDR1 and CDR2 from the germline V gene are SGHRS and YFSETQ. The CDR3 extends over 15 amino acids. CDR3 sequence (DNA): TGCGCCAGCAGAGCGGACAGGGCGTCCGGAAACACCATATATTTT. Its translation: CASRADRASGNTIYF.

This clone appeared a few times. The chain joins TRBV5-1 to TRBJ1-2; 9 bases agree with TRBD1. This CDR3 region has 14 residues. Unmatched junction bases numbered 1, after V lost 2 bases and J lost 2 bases. CDR1 is SGHRS and CDR2 is YFSETQ in the germline V gene. DNA for the CDR3: TGCGCCAGCAGCTTCGACAGGGGGAACTATGGCTACACCTTC. Translation: CASSFDRGNYGYTF.

This clone was observed a handful of times. This sequence joins TRBV19 and TRBJ2-2; 7 nucleotides match TRBD2. The CDR3 sequence is 15 residues long. From germline, CDR1 is LNHDA and CDR2 SQIVND (reference sequence). Trimming removed 6 bases from V and 7 bases from J; junction bases left unmatched: 11. The CDR3 here is CASSPNGGLVGELFF. The CDR3 DNA is TGTGCCAGTAGCCCTAACGGGGGGTTGGTCGGGGAGCTGTTTTTT.